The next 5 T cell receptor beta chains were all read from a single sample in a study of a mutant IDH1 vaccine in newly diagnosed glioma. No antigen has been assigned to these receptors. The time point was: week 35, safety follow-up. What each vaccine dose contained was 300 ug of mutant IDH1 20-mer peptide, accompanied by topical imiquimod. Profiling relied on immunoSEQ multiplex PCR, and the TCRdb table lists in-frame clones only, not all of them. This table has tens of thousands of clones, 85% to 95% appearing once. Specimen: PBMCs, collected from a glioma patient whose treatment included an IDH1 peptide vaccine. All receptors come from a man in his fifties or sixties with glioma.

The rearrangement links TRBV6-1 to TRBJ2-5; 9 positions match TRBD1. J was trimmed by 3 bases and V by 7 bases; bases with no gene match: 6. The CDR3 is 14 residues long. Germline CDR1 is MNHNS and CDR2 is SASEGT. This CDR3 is CASKRDRGEETQYF. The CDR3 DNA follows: TGTGCCAGCAAACGAGACAGGGGGGAAGAGACCCAGTACTTC.

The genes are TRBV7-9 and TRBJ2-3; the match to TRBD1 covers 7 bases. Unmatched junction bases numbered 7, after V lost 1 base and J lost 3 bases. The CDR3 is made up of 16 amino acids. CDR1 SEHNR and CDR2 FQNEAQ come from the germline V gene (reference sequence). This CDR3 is CASSLVGQDRTDTQYF. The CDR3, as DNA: TGTGCCAGCAGCTTAGTAGGACAGGACCGAACAGATACGCAGTATTTT.

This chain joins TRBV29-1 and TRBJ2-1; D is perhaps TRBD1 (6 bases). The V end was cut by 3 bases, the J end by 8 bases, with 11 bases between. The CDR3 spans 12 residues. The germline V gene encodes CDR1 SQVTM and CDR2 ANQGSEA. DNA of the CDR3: TGCAGCGTTGAGAGTGGGGGCGATGAGCAGTTCTTC. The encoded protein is CSVESGGDEQFF.

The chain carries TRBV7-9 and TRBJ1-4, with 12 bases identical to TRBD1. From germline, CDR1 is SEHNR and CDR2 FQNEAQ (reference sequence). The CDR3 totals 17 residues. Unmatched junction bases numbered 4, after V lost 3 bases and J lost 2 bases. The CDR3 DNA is TGTGCCAGCAGCTTGGGACAGGGGGCGCTGACTAATGAAAAACTGTTTTTT. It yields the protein CASSLGQGALTNEKLFF.

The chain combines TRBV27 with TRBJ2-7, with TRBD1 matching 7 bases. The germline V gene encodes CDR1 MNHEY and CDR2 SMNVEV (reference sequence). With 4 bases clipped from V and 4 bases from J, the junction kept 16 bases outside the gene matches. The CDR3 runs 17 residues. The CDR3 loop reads CASSSPPSRGPTYEQYF. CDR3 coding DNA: TGTGCCAGCAGTTCCCCTCCTTCGAGGGGGCCTACTTACGAGCAGTACTTC.